This is a list of T cell receptor beta chains from one sample in a study of blood T cells in healthy people across ages. From the 5' RACE reads, TCRdb called clonotypes with MiXCR, one entry per CDR3 protein. The sample gives 600,000 or so distinct CDR3 sequences, approximately 30% of which show up once; more than 15% is in the top ten. What was sequenced was blood. The origin of the receptors is a woman of 80 years or more in good health. The CDR3 runs from the conserved cysteine through the conserved F or W. The order of the fields is D gene, V gene, clone size, J gene, CDR3 DNA, CDR3 protein. A D gene is named only where the DNA matches it firmly. For some rows the clone size is stated as once, few or many, or as a class when expanded; others skip it.

D gene: -; V gene: TRBV20-1; clone size: many; J gene: TRBJ2-7; CDR3 DNA: TGCAGTGCTAGTTGGGGAACCGAGCAGTACTTC; CDR3 protein: CSASWGTEQYF
D gene: -; V gene: TRBV9; clone size: many; J gene: TRBJ2-7; CDR3 DNA: TGTGCCAGCAGCCCTACCGATTCCTACGAGCAGTACTTC; CDR3 protein: CASSPTDSYEQYF
D gene: TRBD2; V gene: TRBV12-3/TRBV12-4; clone size: -; J gene: TRBJ2-7; CDR3 DNA: TGTGCCGGCAGTCCCCTGGGGGGAGCGGGGGTTAACAATGAGCAGTACTTC; CDR3 protein: CAGSPLGGAGVNNEQYF
D gene: TRBD1; V gene: TRBV7-2; clone size: many; J gene: TRBJ1-1; CDR3 DNA: TGTGCCAGCAGCTGGGACAGAGCACGCGAAGCTTTCTTT; CDR3 protein: CASSWDRAREAFF
D gene: -; V gene: TRBV7-9; clone size: many; J gene: TRBJ1-4; CDR3 DNA: TGTGCCAGCAGCGAATCCGCCCGAACAGCTAATGAAAAACTGTTTTTT; CDR3 protein: CASSESARTANEKLFF
D gene: -; V gene: TRBV11-3; clone size: few; J gene: TRBJ2-3; CDR3 DNA: TGTGCCAGCAGCTTAAGTTCGCCAGGGTCCACAGATACGCAGTATTTT; CDR3 protein: CASSLSSPGSTDTQYF
D gene: TRBD1; V gene: TRBV6-5; clone size: -; J gene: TRBJ2-7; CDR3 DNA: TGTGCCAGCAGAAATAGCCAGGGGGTCTACGAGCAGTACTTC; CDR3 protein: CASRNSQGVYEQYF
D gene: -; V gene: TRBV7-2; clone size: many; J gene: TRBJ2-7; CDR3 DNA: TGTGCCAGCAGCTTCGGACACTTCTACGAGCAGTACTTC; CDR3 protein: CASSFGHFYEQYF
D gene: -; V gene: TRBV29-1; clone size: many; J gene: TRBJ2-2; CDR3 DNA: TGCAGCGTTCTGGAGGGACCCGCGAACACCGGGGAGCTGTTTTTT; CDR3 protein: CSVLEGPANTGELFF
D gene: -; V gene: TRBV5-1; clone size: many; J gene: TRBJ1-2; CDR3 DNA: TGCGCCAGCAGCCTGGGGCTTCAGGGGCATGGCTACACCTTC; CDR3 protein: CASSLGLQGHGYTF
D gene: TRBD2; V gene: TRBV9; clone size: many; J gene: TRBJ2-3; CDR3 DNA: TGTGCCAGCAGCGTCCCCCCGGGGGGACGGACTAGCACAGATACGCAGTATTTT; CDR3 protein: CASSVPPGGRTSTDTQYF
D gene: TRBD1; V gene: TRBV30; clone size: -; J gene: TRBJ1-2; CDR3 DNA: TGTGCCTGGAAAGGACAGGGGGGTAACTATGGCTACACCTTC; CDR3 protein: CAWKGQGGNYGYTF
D gene: -; V gene: TRBV6-6; clone size: few; J gene: TRBJ1-5; CDR3 DNA: TGTGCCAGCAGTTATAACCGAGCGGGGCAGCCCCAGCATTTT; CDR3 protein: CASSYNRAGQPQHF
D gene: -; V gene: TRBV6-1; clone size: many; J gene: TRBJ1-1; CDR3 DNA: TGTGCCAGCACAATGGTGGGGGGGAACACTGAAGCTTTCTTT; CDR3 protein: CASTMVGGNTEAFF
D gene: TRBD1; V gene: TRBV20-1; clone size: many; J gene: TRBJ1-4; CDR3 DNA: TGCAGTGCTGGCGTGACAGGGCAAAATGAAAAACTGTTTTTT; CDR3 protein: CSAGVTGQNEKLFF
D gene: -; V gene: TRBV12-3/TRBV12-4; clone size: many; J gene: TRBJ1-2; CDR3 DNA: TGTGCCAGCAGTTTAAGTTTAGGGGCCCAGGAGAGCTACACCTTC; CDR3 protein: CASSLSLGAQESYTF
D gene: -; V gene: TRBV5-1; clone size: many; J gene: TRBJ1-4; CDR3 DNA: TGCGCCAGCAGCTTTTCTCGACAGTTAACTAATGAAAAACTGTTTTTT; CDR3 protein: CASSFSRQLTNEKLFF
D gene: -; V gene: TRBV7-2; clone size: -; J gene: TRBJ2-5; CDR3 DNA: TGTGCCAGCAGCCCATCCAAGGCAGTAGGGGAGACCCAGTACTTC; CDR3 protein: CASSPSKAVGETQYF